The 32 T cell receptor beta chains presented below share a single source sample, sequenced in a study of CD8 T cells in ankylosing spondylitis. Each CDR3 protein gets one entry after TCRdb re-called the 5' RACE reads with MiXCR. The table has about 240,000 distinct CDR3 sequences, 10% seen once. Sequencing was performed on blood, either unsorted or a sorted T cell fraction (not recorded which). Receptors originate from a male donor with ankylosing spondylitis or in good health (not recorded which).

Of note for this clonotype: An end of the junction differs from the germline gene, which may be a read error. This rearrangement joins TRBV7-9 to TRBJ2-7; D ambiguous. This CDR3 is built from 13 residues. CDR1 is SEHNR and CDR2 is FQNEAQ in the germline V gene (reference sequence). The CDR3: CASSSGPSNEQYF. In DNA, the CDR3 is TGTGCCAGCAGCTCCGGGCCCTCCAACGAGCAGTACTTC.

This clonotype was observed many times. J is TRBJ2-1 and V is TRBV5-1; 8 bases are shared with TRBD2. CDR3 length: 15 residues. The V and J ends lost 4 bases and 7 bases, in that order; junction bases with no gene match: 10. Germline V lookup: CDR1 SGHRS, CDR2 YFSETQ. CDR3 amino acids: CASSGSAGVGNEQFF. DNA of the CDR3: TGCGCCAGCAGCGGATCAGCGGGAGTGGGAAATGAGCAGTTCTTC. The full variable domain, in which reference TRBV5-1 and TRBJ2-1 provide the parts outside the CDR3, is KAGVTQTPRYLIKTRGQQVTLSCSPISGHRSVSWYQQTPGQGLQFLFEYFSETQRNKGNFPGRFSGRQFSNSRSEMNVSTLELGDSALYLCASSGSAGVGNEQFFGPGTRLTVL.

The sample holds a few counts of this clonotype. The rearrangement uses TRBV5-4 and TRBJ1-1; the D is unclear. This CDR3 has 14 amino acids. Trimming stripped 2 bases from V and 1 base from J, with 9 bases between. Germline-derived CDR1 and CDR2 are SGHNT and YYREEE (reference sequence). The CDR3 loop reads CASSFKIGNTEAFF. The CDR3 nucleotides are TGTGCCAGCAGCTTTAAGATAGGGAACACTGAAGCTTTCTTT.

This clonotype came up many times. The rearrangement links TRBV9 to TRBJ2-1; possibly TRBD2 for D (5 bases). CDR1 is SGDLS, CDR2 YYNGEE, per germline. The V end was cut by 0 bases, the J end by 4 bases, with 14 bases between. The length of the CDR3 is 16 residues. The CDR3 DNA is TGTGCCAGCAGCGTAGACGAGGGAGACCTTTACAATGAGCAGTTCTTC. Translated, it gives CASSVDEGDLYNEQFF. Drawing the rest from reference TRBV9 and TRBJ2-1, the complete variable domain is DSGVTQTPKHLITATGQRVTLRCSPRSGDLSVYWYQQSLDQGLQFLIQYYNGEERAKGNILERFSAQQFPDLHSELNLSSLELGDSALYFCASSVDEGDLYNEQFFGPGTRLTVL.

At least ten counts were recorded for this clonotype. The V and J genes are TRBV6-1 and TRBJ2-1; the D call may be TRBD1 or TRBD2 (5 bases each). The germline V gene encodes CDR1 MNHNS and CDR2 SASEGT. Deletions cut 6 bases from V and 6 bases from J, with 15 bases between. This CDR3 is built from 14 residues. The CDR3, as DNA: TGTGCCAGCAGGCCGGGACGCGACGGCAATGAGCAGTTCTTC. As protein: CASRPGRDGNEQFF.

The chain uses TRBV25-1 and TRBJ1-5; perhaps TRBD1 as D (5 bases). CDR3 length equals 15 residues. V was clipped by 2 bases and J by 8 bases, with 16 bases between them. Germline V CDR1 and CDR2: MGHDK, SYGVNS. The CDR3, as DNA: TGTGCCAGCAGTGAAACGGGCAGGGTGGGAGAGCCCCAGCATTTT. The encoded protein is CASSETGRVGEPQHF.

This clonotype has ten or more counts. The rearrangement uses TRBV29-1 and TRBJ1-5; D remains ambiguous. This CDR3 spans 14 amino acids. The germline gives CDR1 SQVTM, CDR2 ANQGSEA. V lost 7 bases and J lost 0, with 13 bases in between. The CDR3: CSADRQNSNQPQHF. CDR3 nucleotide sequence: TGCAGCGCGGACCGGCAGAATAGCAATCAGCCCCAGCATTTT.

This clonotype was counted at least ten times. The gene calls are TRBV4-2 and TRBJ2-5; D is uncertain. The CDR3 totals 15 residues. V lost 4 bases and J lost 2, with 14 bases in between. The germline V gene encodes CDR1 LGHNA and CDR2 YNFKEQ. The CDR3 here is CASSLEPRQQETQYF. The CDR3 nucleotides are TGTGCCAGCAGCCTTGAGCCGCGGCAACAAGAGACCCAGTACTTC.

This clonotype showed up many times. CDR3 sequence (DNA): TGCGCCAGCAGCTCGGGGGGGGCGAACACCGGGGAGCTGTTTTTT. Protein: CASSSGGANTGELFF. This chain links TRBV5-1 with TRBJ2-2; 8 bases are shared with TRBD2. V dropped 3 bases and J dropped 0; count of bases not matched to a gene: 1. Germline V CDR1 and CDR2: SGHRS, YFSETQ. There are 15 residues in the CDR3.

In this sample, this clonotype turned up many times. V usage is TRBV5-1 and J usage is TRBJ2-7; 7 nucleotides agree with TRBD1. With V trimmed by 0 bases and J by 5 bases, 2 bases remained unmatched. CDR1 is SGHRS, CDR2 YFSETQ, per germline. This CDR3 contains 13 residues. CDR3 protein: CASSLATGDEQYF. CDR3 nucleotide sequence: TGCGCCAGCAGCTTGGCTACAGGGGACGAGCAGTACTTC.

This clonotype was seen a few times. A much larger clone is a single base away; this may be a read error. V and J are TRBV20-1 and TRBJ2-1; TRBD2 matches 8 bases. CDR1 and CDR2 (germline): DFQATT, SNEGSKA (reference sequence). The CDR3 totals 18 residues. Written as DNA, the CDR3 is TGCTGTGCTAGAGGATCAGCGGGGGATTATTTCTCCTACAATGAGCAGTTCTTC. Protein sequence: CCARGSAGDYFSYNEQFF.

The chain combines TRBV2 with TRBJ2-3, with unresolved D. CDR1 is SNHLY and CDR2 is FYNNEI in the germline V gene. V was trimmed by 4 bases and J by 14 bases, leaving 10 bases between them. The CDR3 is made up of 10 amino acids. The CDR3 region is CASSGNLMYF. DNA of the CDR3: TGTGCCAGCAGTGGAAATTTGATGTATTTT.

In its sample, this clonotype was seen many times. The rearrangement uses TRBV5-5 and TRBJ2-2; D unclear. Germline values: CDR1 SGHKS, CDR2 YYEKEE (reference sequence). V lost 5 bases and J lost 6, with 20 bases in between. This CDR3 contains 16 residues. Here the CDR3 DNA reads TGTGCCAGCAGTTTTAGCATCTCGGCACGCCCCGGGGAGCTGTTTTTT. This translates into CASSFSISARPGELFF.

This clonotype is medium-sized by share. V and J are TRBV27 and TRBJ1-5; D is ambiguous. Germline V lookup: CDR1 MNHEY, CDR2 SMNVEV (reference sequence). With 8 bases removed from V and 0 bases from J, the gap between germline ends came to 14 bases. This CDR3 comprises 15 residues. CDR3 protein: CASGRAGLSNQPQHF. The CDR3 bases are TGTGCCAGCGGGAGGGCCGGACTTAGCAATCAGCCCCAGCATTTT.

The chain couples TRBV7-9 to TRBJ2-1, with 10 bases identical to TRBD2. This CDR3 has 14 amino acids. In germline, CDR1 is SEHNR, CDR2 FQNEAQ (reference sequence). Unmatched junction bases numbered 4, after V lost 5 bases and J lost 6 bases. In DNA form, the CDR3 reads TGTGCCAGCAGCGTTGGACTAGCGGCCAATGAGCAGTTCTTC. This translates into CASSVGLAANEQFF.

Many counts were recorded for this clonotype. This sequence joins TRBV7-9 and TRBJ1-5; 7 bases line up with TRBD1. J lost 4 bases, V lost 5 bases, and 5 bases had no gene match. The CDR3 spans 14 residues. Germline V lookup: CDR1 SEHNR, CDR2 FQNEAQ (reference sequence). This CDR3 reads CASSQGTVNQPQHF. Written as DNA, the CDR3 is TGTGCCAGCAGCCAGGGGACAGTAAATCAGCCCCAGCATTTT.

This clonotype was recorded many times. V is TRBV20-1 and J is TRBJ1-1, with a possible D match to TRBD1 (6 bases). V lost 2 bases and J lost 3, with 10 bases in between. This CDR3 spans 13 amino acids. The V gene's germline CDR1 is DFQATT and CDR2 SNEGSKA (reference sequence). CDR3 sequence reads: CSARSEGDTEAFF. The DNA of the CDR3 is TGCAGTGCTAGAAGTGAGGGGGACACTGAAGCTTTCTTT.

The chain uses TRBV5-1 and TRBJ2-3; 12 nucleotides agree with TRBD2. This CDR3 contains 15 residues. CDR1 SGHRS and CDR2 YFSETQ come from the germline V gene. Losses at the gene ends were 2 bases for V and 6 bases for J; bases not matched to a gene: 4. DNA for the CDR3: TGCGCCAGCAGCTTACTAGCGGGAGGACTGGATACGCAGTATTTT. It encodes CASSLLAGGLDTQYF.

The chain links TRBV11-2 to TRBJ2-2; 9 bases match TRBD2. The CDR3 contains 17 residues. Per the germline V gene, CDR1 is SGHAT and CDR2 is FQNNGV. The V segment lost 0 bases and the J segment 7 bases; nucleotides outside the gene matches: 9. The CDR3 region has the DNA TGTGCCAGCAGCTTAGAGGGCGGGGGGGCCTTGAGCGGGGAGCTGTTTTTT. It yields the protein CASSLEGGGALSGELFF.

The V call is TRBV21-1, the J call TRBJ2-7; the table's D gene call, TRBD1, was not cross checked with the DNA. TRBV21-1 is noted as a pseudogene. CDR3 size: 15 residues. For the CDR3, the DNA is TGTGCCAGCAGCAAGGGGGTGGGAAAAAATTGCGAGCAGTACTTC. It yields the protein CASSKGVGKNCEQYF.

This clonotype was observed at least ten times. The CDR3 DNA is TGCAGTGCTAGAAGCAGGACTCACACCGGGGAGCTGTTTTTT. Translation: CSARSRTHTGELFF. The chain is built from TRBV20-1 and TRBJ2-2; D might be TRBD2 (5 bases). The CDR3 runs to 14 residues. From germline, CDR1 is DFQATT and CDR2 SNEGSKA (reference sequence). Trimming cost V 2 bases and J 3 bases, with 10 bases left between them.

This clonotype has a handful of counts. This chain joins TRBV18 and TRBJ2-2; TRBD2 aligns across 10 bases. Germline trimming cut 2 bases from V and 1 base from J; bases unmatched to any gene: 1. This CDR3 has 16 residues. The germline V gene encodes CDR1 KGHSH and CDR2 LQKENI. The CDR3 coding sequence is TGTGCCAGCTCACCATGGACTAGCGGGAACACCGGGGAGCTGTTTTTT. It yields the protein CASSPWTSGNTGELFF.

The V call is TRBV25-1, the J call TRBJ2-5; 13 bases agree with TRBD2. The germline V gene has CDR1 MGHDK and CDR2 SYGVNS. Unmatched junction bases numbered 4, after V lost 4 bases and J lost 2 bases. The CDR3 is made up of 16 amino acids. CDR3 DNA sequence: TGTGCCAGCAGTGCTATGACTAGCGGGGGGCAAGAGACCCAGTACTTC. Translating it yields CASSAMTSGGQETQYF.

This sequence joins TRBV5-6 and TRBJ1-5; no clear D gene. This CDR3 region has 15 residues. Germline CDR1 reads SGHDT; CDR2 reads YYEEEE. Trimming took 1 base from V and 2 from J, leaving 10 bases between them. The CDR3 nucleotides read TGTGCCAGCAGCTTGCAAGGGTATGGCAATCAGCCCCAGCATTTT. Its protein is CASSLQGYGNQPQHF.

This clonotype was observed at least ten times. V usage is TRBV5-1 and J usage is TRBJ2-1; 9 bases align to TRBD1. The CDR3 runs to 15 residues. V gave up 0 bases and J gave up 7 bases; unmatched junction bases: 5. CDR1 is SGHRS and CDR2 is YFSETQ in the germline V gene. CDR3 amino acids: CASSLGTGDLNEQFF. The CDR3 bases are TGCGCCAGCAGCTTGGGGACAGGGGATTTGAATGAGCAGTTCTTC.

A note on this clonotype: This sequence may be a read error, since a much larger clone differs from it by one base. This rearrangement joins TRBV7-6 to TRBJ2-3, with D unresolved. The CDR3 is made up of 15 amino acids. Trimming removed 1 base from V and 2 bases from J, with 10 bases in between. Germline lookup yields CDR1 SGHVS and CDR2 FNYEAQ. The CDR3 bases are TGTGCCAGCAGCTTAGGTACTGCTGACACAGATACGCAGTATTTT. This sequence encodes CASSLGTADTDTQYF.

This clonotype was counted ten times or more. The chain couples TRBV27 to TRBJ1-5; a weak D match, TRBD1 (5 bases). The CDR3 has 13 residues. V was cut by 4 bases and J by 3 bases, with 7 bases left in between. Germline-derived CDR1 and CDR2 are MNHEY and SMNVEV (reference sequence). The CDR3 loop reads CASSWGHNQPQHF. CDR3 nucleotides: TGTGCCAGCAGTTGGGGCCACAATCAGCCCCAGCATTTT.

The table lists this clonotype with many counts. The rearrangement joins TRBV4-1 to TRBJ2-3; the match to TRBD1 covers 8 bases. The V gene end was trimmed by 4 bases and the J gene end by 1 base; junction bases not matched to a gene: 7. CDR3 length: 16 amino acids. The V gene's germline CDR1 is MGHRA and CDR2 YSYEKL. DNA of the CDR3: TGCGCCAGCAGCCCCCGACCGGGACAGGGCACAGATACGCAGTATTTT. This gives the protein CASSPRPGQGTDTQYF.

The chain employs TRBV10-3 and TRBJ1-1; 8 bases agree with TRBD1. CDR1 ENHRY and CDR2 SYGVKD come from the germline V gene. The CDR3 loop spans 11 amino acids. J was trimmed by 4 bases and V by 9 bases; bases with no gene match: 1. CDR3 loop: CAITGGTEAFF. CDR3 DNA: TGTGCCATTACAGGGGGCACTGAAGCTTTCTTT.

This clonotype was seen only a few times. The V call is TRBV2, the J call TRBJ2-1; D is perhaps TRBD1 or TRBD2 (5 bases each). This CDR3 is built from 16 residues. The V gene lost 3 bases and the J gene lost 6 bases, with 18 bases spanning the gap. CDR1 and CDR2 from the germline V gene are SNHLY and FYNNEI. The CDR3 DNA is TGTGCCAGCAGTGACGTCGGGGCGTGGACCCCCAATGAGCAGTTCTTC. Encoded protein: CASSDVGAWTPNEQFF.

This clonotype was counted at least ten times. The chain has TRBV20-1 and TRBJ2-7; 8 nucleotides match TRBD1. This CDR3 has 15 residues. With 6 bases clipped from V and 4 bases from J, the junction kept 14 bases outside the gene matches. The germline V gene has CDR1 DFQATT and CDR2 SNEGSKA (reference sequence). This CDR3 is CSANTRQGPGYEQYF. In DNA form, the CDR3 reads TGCAGTGCAAATACACGACAGGGGCCCGGGTACGAGCAGTACTTC.

This clonotype has a count of ten or more. The chain carries TRBV5-4 and TRBJ2-3; 9 nucleotides line up with TRBD1. Germline V gives CDR1 SGHNT, CDR2 YYREEE (reference sequence). The CDR3 totals 15 residues. With 5 bases clipped from V and 3 bases from J, the junction kept 7 bases outside the gene matches. DNA of the CDR3: TGTGCCAGCAGTTCCGGGACAGGGAGGACAGATACGCAGTATTTT. It codes for CASSSGTGRTDTQYF. The full variable domain, with the rest looked up from reference TRBV5-4 and TRBJ2-3, is ETGVTQSPTHLIKTRGQQVTLRCSSQSGHNTVSWYQQALGQGPQFIFQYYREEENGRGNFPPRFSGLQFPNYSSELNVNALELDDSALYLCASSSGTGRTDTQYFGPGTRLTVL.